Following are 17 T cell receptor beta chains from one sample sequenced in a study of Tregs in tolerant kidney transplant recipients. Repertoires were generated with immunoSEQ multiplex PCR, while TCRdb's copy carries only in-frame clones and drops some. This sample has 85,000 to 90,000 clones, with more than 90% found just once. The sequenced sample was CD8+ T cells from blood. The receptor set was obtained from a human donor in good health.

Comments on this clone: One end of the junction is discordant with germline, which a read error may explain. The chain has TRBV4-1 and TRBJ2-5, with a tentative D call TRBD2 (5 bases). The CDR3 loop spans 16 amino acids. Germline CDR1 is MGHRA and CDR2 is YSYEKL. The CDR3 DNA reads TGTGCCAGCAGCCAAGAATCCGCCGAGGGAAGGGAGACCCAGTACTTC. It encodes CASSQESAEGRETQYF.

V usage is TRBV27 and J usage is TRBJ2-2; tentative D call: TRBD2 (6 bases). The length of the CDR3 is 16 residues. Trimming left V 0 bases short and J 4 bases short, with 12 bases between. The germline CDR1 and CDR2 sequences are MNHEY and SMNVEV (reference sequence). CDR3 amino acids: CASSLSWGLVTGELFF. The DNA of the CDR3 is TGTGCCAGCAGTTTATCGTGGGGACTTGTCACCGGGGAGCTGTTTTTT.

The CDR3 DNA is TGTGCCAGCAGCCAAGAAATCAGGGGAAACGGCTACACCTTC. As protein: CASSQEIRGNGYTF. The chain carries TRBV14 and TRBJ1-2, with D possibly matching TRBD1 (6 bases). Germline assignment: CDR1 SGHDN and CDR2 FVKESK. The CDR3 is 14 residues long. V was trimmed by 0 bases and J by 8 bases, leaving 13 bases between them.

The chain carries TRBV4-1 and TRBJ2-7; D perhaps matches TRBD2 (5 bases). The CDR3 sequence is 15 residues long. Trimming stripped 3 bases from V and 3 bases from J, with 15 bases between. CDR1 and CDR2 from the germline V gene are MGHRA and YSYEKL. The CDR3 region has the DNA TGCGCCAGCAGCCAGGCCCCCCGAGGAGGCTACGAGCAGTACTTC. This encodes CASSQAPRGGYEQYF.

This rearrangement joins TRBV7-8 to TRBJ2-3; maybe TRBD2 (5 bases). The CDR3 runs 17 residues. CDR1 and CDR2 (germline): SGHVS, FQNEAQ. Trimming took off 2 bases at V and 2 bases at J, with 17 bases between the two ends. The CDR3 DNA is TGTGCCAGCAGCTTAATAATTGGTAGCGCGTACACAGATACGCAGTATTTT. It encodes CASSLIIGSAYTDTQYF.

J is TRBJ2-7 and V is TRBV21-1; TRBD2, the table's D call, lacks a check against the DNA. TRBV21-1 is a recognized pseudogene. The CDR3 loop spans 15 amino acids. The CDR3 bases are TGTGCCAGTTTTCCCTCCGGGGGTCGGTTTCACGAGCAGTACTTC. Its protein product is CASFPSGGRFHEQYF.

The chain recombines TRBV10-2 with TRBJ1-1; D is unclear. Trimming left V 4 bases short and J 1 base short, with 7 bases between. This CDR3 has 13 amino acids. CDR1 is WSHSY, CDR2 SAAADI, per germline. CDR3 bases: TGCGCCAGCAGTGTTACATCGAACACTGAAGCTTTCTTT. As protein: CASSVTSNTEAFF.

The chain links TRBV15 to TRBJ1-2; D is perhaps TRBD1 (5 bases). Trimming cost V 0 bases and J 3 bases, with 8 bases left between them. The CDR3 covers 14 residues. The germline CDR1 and CDR2 sequences are LNHNV and YYDKDF (reference sequence). CDR3 coding DNA: TGTGCCACCAGCAGAGATAGAGGGGACTATGGCTACACCTTC. Its translation: CATSRDRGDYGYTF.

CDR3 sequence reads: CASGFGEFEAFF. The DNA for the CDR3 is TGTGCTAGTGGTTTCGGAGAGTTCGAAGCTTTCTTT. The chain joins TRBV12-5 to TRBJ1-1; no clear D gene. CDR1 is LGHNT, CDR2 FRNRAP, per germline. The CDR3 consists of 12 residues. V lost 3 bases to trimming and J lost 8 bases, with 10 bases between them. Full variable domain (remainder filled in from reference TRBV12-5 and TRBJ1-1): DARVTQTPRHKVTEMGQEVTMRCQPILGHNTVFWYRQTMMQGLELLAYFRNRAPLDDSGMPKDRFSAEMPDATLATLKIQPSEPRDSAVYFCASGFGEFEAFFGQGTRLTVV.

This chain links TRBV7-7 with TRBJ1-1; D is unresolved. CDR3 length: 14 residues. The V gene lost 5 bases and the J gene lost 5 bases, with 15 bases spanning the gap. Per germline, CDR1 SSHAT and CDR2 FNYEAQ (reference sequence). The CDR3 DNA reads as TGTGCCAGCAGCCCAGTTCTCGATTTAACTGAAGCTTTCTTT. Amino acids: CASSPVLDLTEAFF. The whole variable domain, filled in from reference TRBV7-7 and TRBJ1-1, reads GAGVSQSPRYKVTKRGQDVTLRCDPISSHATLYWYQQALGQGPEFLTYFNYEAQPDKSGLPSDRFSAERPEGSISTLTIQRTEQRDSAMYRCASSPVLDLTEAFFGQGTRLTVV.

This chain uses TRBV7-9 with TRBJ1-1; 7 bases align to TRBD1. The CDR3 runs 15 residues. CDR1 is SEHNR, CDR2 FQNEAQ, per germline (reference sequence). Losses at the gene ends were 5 bases for V and 1 base for J; bases not matched to a gene: 7. CDR3 coding DNA: TGTGCCAGCAGCACATCACAGGGGAGGAACACTGAAGCTTTCTTT. Protein: CASSTSQGRNTEAFF. Full variable domain (remainder filled in from reference TRBV7-9 and TRBJ1-1): DTGVSQNPRHKITKRGQNVTFRCDPISEHNRLYWYRQTLGQGPEFLTYFQNEAQLEKSRLLSDRFSAERPKGSFSTLEIQRTEQGDSAMYLCASSTSQGRNTEAFFGQGTRLTVV.

This sequence joins TRBV2 and TRBJ2-2, with D uncertain. V shed 7 bases and J shed 2 bases, with 8 bases lying between them. CDR1 is SNHLY and CDR2 is FYNNEI in the germline V gene. The CDR3 extends over 13 amino acids. CDR3 DNA sequence: TGTGCCAGCAAGATCCCCAACACCGGGGAGCTGTTTTTT. This codes for CASKIPNTGELFF. Full variable domain (missing parts from reference TRBV2 and TRBJ2-2): EPEVTQTPSHQVTQMGQEVILRCVPISNHLYFYWYRQILGQKVEFLVSFYNNEISEKSEIFDDQFSVERPDGSNFTLKIRSTKLEDSAMYFCASKIPNTGELFFGEGSRLTVL.

This chain links TRBV15 with TRBJ1-4; no clear D. V lost 0 bases to trimming and J lost 5 bases, with 13 bases between them. In germline, CDR1 is LNHNV, CDR2 YYDKDF (reference sequence). This CDR3 is built from 16 residues. CDR3 DNA: TGTGCCACCAGCAGAGATTTAGGACGGGGAAATGAAAAACTGTTTTTT. Its protein product is CATSRDLGRGNEKLFF.

Points on this clone: One end of the junction fails to match germline, which may point to a read error. The chain recombines TRBV7-7 with TRBJ2-5; D is uncertain. The length of the CDR3 is 16 residues. CDR1 and CDR2 from the germline V gene are SSHAT and FNYEAQ (reference sequence). CDR3 protein: CASSLVLAGIWETQYF. CDR3 DNA: TGTGCTAGCAGCTTAGTTCTGGCAGGAATCTGGGAGACCCAGTACTTC. The full variable domain, completed using reference TRBV7-7 and TRBJ2-5, is GAGVSQSPRYKVTKRGQDVTLRCDPISSHATLYWYQQALGQGPEFLTYFNYEAQPDKSGLPSDRFSAERPEGSISTLTIQRTEQRDSAMYRCASSLVLAGIWETQYFGPGTRLLVL.

V gene TRBV27 combines with J gene TRBJ1-5; tentatively, D is TRBD1 (5 bases). Per the germline V gene, CDR1 is MNHEY and CDR2 is SMNVEV (reference sequence). The CDR3 extends over 12 amino acids. Trimming removed 5 bases at V and 6 bases at J, with 8 bases between. The CDR3 reads CASSRGGQPQHF. The CDR3, as DNA: TGTGCCAGCAGTCGGGGGGGTCAGCCCCAGCATTTT.

The chain combines TRBV2 with TRBJ2-7; 7 nucleotides match TRBD1. This CDR3 contains 15 residues. Trimming cost V 6 bases and J 0 bases; bases outside gene matches: 8. Germline-derived CDR1 and CDR2 are SNHLY and FYNNEI. This chain's CDR3 is CASRTTGTPSYEQYF. CDR3 bases: TGTGCCAGCAGGACGACAGGGACCCCCTCCTACGAGCAGTACTTC. The full variable domain, with the rest looked up from reference TRBV2 and TRBJ2-7, is EPEVTQTPSHQVTQMGQEVILRCVPISNHLYFYWYRQILGQKVEFLVSFYNNEISEKSEIFDDQFSVERPDGSNFTLKIRSTKLEDSAMYFCASRTTGTPSYEQYFGPGTRLTVT.

The count of this clone is one. This chain uses TRBV27 with TRBJ2-1; possible D gene TRBD2, 6 bases. V lost 6 bases and J lost 4, with 22 bases in between. The CDR3 contains 17 residues. Germline CDR1 MNHEY, CDR2 SMNVEV (reference sequence). The CDR3 sequence: CASRPRDGLEGYNEQFF. CDR3 coding DNA: TGTGCCAGCAGACCACGGGACGGCCTGGAGGGGTACAATGAGCAGTTCTTC.